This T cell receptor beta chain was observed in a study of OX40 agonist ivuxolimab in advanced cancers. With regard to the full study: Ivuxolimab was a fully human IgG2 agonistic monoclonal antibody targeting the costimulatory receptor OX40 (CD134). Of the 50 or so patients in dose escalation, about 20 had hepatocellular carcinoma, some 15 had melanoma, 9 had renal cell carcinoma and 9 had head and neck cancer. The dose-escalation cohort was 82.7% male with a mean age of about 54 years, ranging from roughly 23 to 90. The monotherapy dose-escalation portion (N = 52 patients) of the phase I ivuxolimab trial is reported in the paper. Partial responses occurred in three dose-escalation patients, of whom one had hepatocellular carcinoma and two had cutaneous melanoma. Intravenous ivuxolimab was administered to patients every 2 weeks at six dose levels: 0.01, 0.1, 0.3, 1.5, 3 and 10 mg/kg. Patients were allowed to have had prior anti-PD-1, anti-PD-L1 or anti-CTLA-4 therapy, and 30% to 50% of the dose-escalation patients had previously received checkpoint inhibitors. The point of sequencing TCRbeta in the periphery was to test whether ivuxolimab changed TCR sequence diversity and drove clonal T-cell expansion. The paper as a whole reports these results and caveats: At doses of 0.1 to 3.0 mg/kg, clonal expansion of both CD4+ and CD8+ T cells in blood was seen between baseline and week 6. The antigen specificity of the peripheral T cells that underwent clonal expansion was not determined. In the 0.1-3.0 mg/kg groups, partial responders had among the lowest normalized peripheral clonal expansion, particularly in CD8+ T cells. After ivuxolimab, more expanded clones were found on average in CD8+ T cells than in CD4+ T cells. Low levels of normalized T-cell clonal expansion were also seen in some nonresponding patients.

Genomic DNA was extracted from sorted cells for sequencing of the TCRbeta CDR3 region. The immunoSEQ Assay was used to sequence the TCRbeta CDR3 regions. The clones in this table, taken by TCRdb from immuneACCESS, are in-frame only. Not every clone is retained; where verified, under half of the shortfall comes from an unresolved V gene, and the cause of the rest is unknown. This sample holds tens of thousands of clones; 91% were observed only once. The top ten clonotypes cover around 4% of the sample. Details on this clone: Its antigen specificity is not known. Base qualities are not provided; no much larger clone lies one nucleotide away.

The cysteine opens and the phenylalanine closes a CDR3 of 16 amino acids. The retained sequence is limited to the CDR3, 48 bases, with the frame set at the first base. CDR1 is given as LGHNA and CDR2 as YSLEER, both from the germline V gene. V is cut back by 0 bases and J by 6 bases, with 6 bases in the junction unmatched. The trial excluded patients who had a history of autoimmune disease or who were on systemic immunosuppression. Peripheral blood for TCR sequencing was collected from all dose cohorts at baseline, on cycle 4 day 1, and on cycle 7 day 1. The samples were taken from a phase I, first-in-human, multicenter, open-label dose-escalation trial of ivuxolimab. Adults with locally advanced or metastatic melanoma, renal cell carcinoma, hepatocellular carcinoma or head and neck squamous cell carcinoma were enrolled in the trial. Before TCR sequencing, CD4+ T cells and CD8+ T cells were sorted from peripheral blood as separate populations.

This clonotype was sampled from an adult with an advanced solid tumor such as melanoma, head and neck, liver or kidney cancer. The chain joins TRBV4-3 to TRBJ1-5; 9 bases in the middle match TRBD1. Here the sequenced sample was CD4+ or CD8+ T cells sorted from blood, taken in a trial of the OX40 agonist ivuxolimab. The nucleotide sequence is TGCGCCAGCAGCCAAGATTTACAGGGGGCGGGTCAGCCCCAGCATTTT. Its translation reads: CASSQDLQGAGQPQHF.